The entry below describes one TCR beta chain. Its target is unknown. TCRdb's table, derived via immunoSEQ multiplex PCR, lists solely in-frame clones and lacks some. The sample shows a few million clones, roughly 90% of them seen only once. The data belong to a study of shared clonotypes between healthy human individuals. Overall study results and limits: Generation probabilities of non-shared clonotypes were lower (relative to those shared by all four donors). Among donors, clonotype sharing was expected to be affected by sequencing depth.

The germline V and J ends were trimmed by 2 bases and 0 bases, with 14 bases remaining between them. From germline, CDR1 is MDHEN and CDR2 SYDVKM. This CDR3 has 17 amino acids. Sequencing used naive CD4+ T cells from PBMCs. Documented subset: CD45RA+ positively selected. The TCR sequence derives from a man between 18 and 29 years old in good health. Some clones in this sample may be carry-over from other donors' samples. The chain recombines TRBV28 with TRBJ2-4, with D possibly TRBD2 on 6 matching bases. The CDR3 here is CASSLPPEGRAKNIQYF. Written as DNA, the CDR3 is TGTGCCAGCAGTTTACCCCCGGAGGGGAGAGCCAAAAACATTCAGTACTTC.